This T cell receptor beta chain came from a study of neoadjuvant nivolumab and ipilimumab in lung cancer. This CDR3 comprises 14 residues. Germline V gives CDR1 MDHEN, CDR2 SYDVKM. V gave up 10 bases and J gave up 7 bases, with 20 bases separating them. Regarding this clone: Its antigen is still unknown.

Study observations and caveats: From pretherapy to surgery, tumor richness and clonality rose with dual therapy. Compared with tumor-adjacent uninvolved lung, resected tumors showed greater richness and clonality. Resected-tumor TCR richness correlated positively with pretherapy blood richness. Only a small number of samples underwent TCR sequencing.

Clones were read by immunoSEQ multiplex PCR, and TCRdb kept only the in-frame ones, dropping some. This table has about 18,000 clones, roughly 77% appearing once. The genes are TRBV28 and TRBJ2-1; D is perhaps TRBD1 or TRBD2 (5 bases each). This clonotype was obtained from an adult with non-small cell lung cancer. Here the sequenced sample was tumor tissue, taken after neoadjuvant nivolumab, alone or with ipilimumab, at or shortly before surgery. The CDR3 protein is CAIDGTPVVNEQFF. As DNA, the CDR3 is TGTGCCATTGACGGGACCCCAGTAGTGAATGAGCAGTTCTTC.